The 27 T cell receptor beta chains below come from one sample, sequenced in a study of tumor-infiltrating lymphocytes in primary liver carcinoma. The template, about 500 ng total RNA, yielded TCR beta cDNA made with a constant-region primer. Slightly modified ARM-PCR served as the procedure for the TCR beta libraries. These libraries came from three rounds of nested multiplex PCR. Investigators reported that the first two PCR rounds, at about 11 cycles each, used TRBV1-TRBV30 forward primers with a C-beta reverse primer. Via MiXCR, TCRdb re-called the multiplex PCR reads, giving one row per CDR3 protein. The sample gives 320,000 or so distinct CDR3 sequences, 65% of which show up once; around 9.5% is in the top ten. Germline DNA was also extracted, while the blood RNA originated from unsorted whole blood. Input material: peripheral blood. Receptor source: a man aged 40-55 years with primary liver carcinoma and hepatitis B virus infection.

There are many counts of this clonotype. The V gene is TRBV11-2, the J gene TRBJ2-1; D ambiguous. This CDR3 has 12 amino acids. Deletions cut 1 base from V and 9 bases from J, with 7 bases between. Looked up from germline, CDR1 is SGHAT and CDR2 is FQNNGV. The CDR3 is CASSLGSIEQFF. The CDR3 DNA sequence: TGTGCCAGCAGCTTAGGCTCCATTGAGCAGTTCTTC.

Concerning this clonotype itself: Possible read error: a much larger clone is one base away. This CDR3 reads CASSSNSGDTQYF. Written as DNA, the CDR3 is TGTGCCAGCAGCTCAAATAGTGGAGATACGCAGTATTTT. J is TRBJ2-3 and V is TRBV7-9; the D is unclear. The V end lost 4 bases, the J end lost 5 bases, and 10 bases lay between the germline ends. The germline CDR1 and CDR2 sequences are SEHNR and FQNEAQ (reference sequence). This CDR3 is 13 amino acids long.

Of note for this clonotype: At one boundary the junction diverges from the germline segment, which might be a read error. The chain is built from TRBV6-6 and TRBJ2-5; D might be TRBD2 (5 bases). Germline assignment: CDR1 MNHNY and CDR2 SVGAGI (reference sequence). The CDR3 runs to 12 residues. CDR3 amino acids: CASSSGWETKYF. Here the CDR3 DNA reads TGTGCCAGCAGTTCAGGCTGGGAGACCAAGTACTTC.

V usage is TRBV12-3 or TRBV12-4 and J usage is TRBJ2-1; 7 bases match TRBD1. V dropped 5 bases and J dropped 6; count of bases not matched to a gene: 16. CDR3 length equals 17 residues. The CDR3 region has the DNA TGTGCCAGCAGTGCCGGGATAGGGGGCTTCCTACGCAATGAGCAGTTCTTC. Protein product: CASSAGIGGFLRNEQFF.

About this clonotype itself: One end of the junction does not line up with germline, which may come from a read error. The CDR3 loop is CASSQTGQNTGERFF. Written as DNA, the CDR3 is TGCGCCAGCAGCCAAACGGGACAGAACACCGGGGAGCGGTTTTTT. The chain carries TRBV5-1 and TRBJ2-2, with TRBD1 identical over 7 bases. CDR1 and CDR2 from the germline V gene are SGHRS and YFSETQ. The CDR3 consists of 15 residues.

The CDR3 DNA reads as TGCGCCAGCAGCTTGGGGGACAGGGGGCATGAGACCCAGTACTTC. This gives the protein CASSLGDRGHETQYF. This chain connects TRBV5-1 to TRBJ2-5; 12 bases map to TRBD1. With 0 bases clipped from V and 5 bases from J, the junction kept 2 bases outside the gene matches. This CDR3 comprises 15 residues. CDR1 is SGHRS, CDR2 YFSETQ, per germline.

Remarks on this clonotype: This may stem from a read error, because a much larger clone lies one nucleotide away. The chain recombines TRBV29-1 with TRBJ2-7, with D possibly matching TRBD2 (5 bases). The CDR3 is 11 amino acids. CDR1 and CDR2 from the germline V gene are SQVTM and ANQGSEA. The CDR3 nucleotides read TGCATCGTTGACTACGCATCGTACGAGTACTTC. This translates into CIVDYASYEYF.

Turning to this clonotype: It may be a read error: a sequence one base away is much more abundant. This is likely a read error, given that the CDR3 carries no conserved phenylalanine or tryptophan at its end. The chain carries TRBV12-3 or TRBV12-4 and TRBJ2-1; a possible D gene is TRBD2 (7 bases). V dropped 3 bases and J dropped 6 bases, with 12 bases sitting between them. The CDR3 loop spans 14 amino acids. CDR3 sequence reads: CASSFGGAGNEQFS. The CDR3 region has the DNA TGTGCCAGCAGTTTTGGGGGGGCCGGCAATGAGCAGTTCTCC.

Notes on this clonotype: Because it lacks the conserved phenylalanine or tryptophan at the end, this CDR3 is likely a read error. The J gene is TRBJ2-1, the V gene TRBV11-2; a weak D match, TRBD2 (6 bases). The germline V and J ends were trimmed by 7 bases and 9 bases, with 19 bases remaining between them. The V gene's germline CDR1 is SGHAT and CDR2 FQNNGV. The CDR3 runs 14 residues. The CDR3 DNA reads as TGTGCCAGCACCTTGGGGGGATGGTTTAGTGAGCAGTTCATC. It yields the protein CASTLGGWFSEQFI.

Turning to this clonotype: The conserved closing phenylalanine or tryptophan is absent in this CDR3, likely reflecting a read error. This chain links TRBV12-3 or TRBV12-4 with TRBJ1-1, with 7 bases matching TRBD1. CDR3 length equals 13 residues. The CDR3 loop reads CASSLDRMTGAFS. The CDR3 DNA follows: TGTGCCAGCAGTTTGGACAGGATGACTGGAGCTTTCTCT.

In regard to this clonotype: This sequence may be a read error, since a much larger clone differs from it by one base. The chain couples TRBV13 to TRBJ2-7, with D hard to call. V was cut by 0 bases and J by 0 bases, with 9 bases left in between. Per germline, CDR1 PRHDT and CDR2 FYEKMQ (reference sequence). The length of the CDR3 is 15 residues. CDR3 protein: CASSLGTVSSYEQYF. CDR3 coding DNA: TGTGCCAGCAGCTTAGGGACGGTTAGCTCCTACGAGCAGTACTTC.

For this clonotype: Likely a read error: the CDR3 ends without its conserved phenylalanine or tryptophan. The DNA of the CDR3 is TGTGCCAGCAGCCAAGAATTAGCGGGAGGAACCTACGAGCAGTACTCC. Residues: CASSQELAGGTYEQYS. This rearrangement joins TRBV4-2 to TRBJ2-7; 10 bases align to TRBD2. This CDR3 is 16 amino acids long. J was trimmed by 2 bases and V by 0 bases; bases with no gene match: 4. Germline V gene data show CDR1 as LGHNA and CDR2 as YNFKEQ.

The V and J genes are TRBV2 and TRBJ2-7; 15 bases fit TRBD2. Trimming took 7 bases from V and 7 from J; bases not matched to a gene: 8. Germline V gene data show CDR1 as SNHLY and CDR2 as FYNNEI. There are 15 residues in the CDR3. The CDR3 sequence: CASKPGLAGGGEQYF. The DNA of the CDR3 is TGTGCCAGCAAACCGGGACTAGCGGGAGGCGGGGAGCAGTACTTC.

This clonotype has only a few counts. A much larger clone differs by one base, so this may be a read error. CDR3 loop: CAISGRERETQYF. The CDR3 DNA follows: TGTGCCATCAGTGGGCGGGAGCGGGAGACCCAGTACTTC. The V and J genes are TRBV10-3 and TRBJ2-5, with 7 nucleotides matching TRBD2. CDR3 length: 13 amino acids. The germline V gene encodes CDR1 ENHRY and CDR2 SYGVKD. V lost 4 bases, J lost 5 bases, and 4 bases stayed unmatched.

As for this clonotype: One junction end disagrees with the germline gene, perhaps due to a read error. The genes are TRBV11-2 and TRBJ2-2, with a tentative D call TRBD2 (5 bases). Germline V gene data show CDR1 as SGHAT and CDR2 as FQNNGV. CDR3 size: 15 residues. Here the CDR3 reads CASSLGSGCTRELFF. The CDR3 DNA sequence: TGTGCCAGCAGCTTAGGATCGGGATGCACCCGGGAGCTGTTTTTT.

The rearrangement uses TRBV28 and TRBJ2-7; possibly TRBD1 or TRBD2 for D (5 bases each). This CDR3 has 14 amino acids. Germline V gene lookup returns CDR1 MDHEN and CDR2 SYDVKM. The V end was cut by 4 bases, the J end by 7 bases, with 17 bases between. In nucleotides, the CDR3 is TGTGCCAGCAGTTCCTCCGGGACCCAGGAAGAGCAGTACTTC. It codes for CASSSSGTQEEQYF. Complete variable domain (other parts from reference TRBV28 and TRBJ2-7): DVKVTQSSRYLVKRTGEKVFLECVQDMDHENMFWYRQDPGLGLRLIYFSYDVKMKEKGDIPEGYSVSREKKERFSLILESASTNQTSMYLCASSSSGTQEEQYFGPGTRLTVT.

A remark on this clonotype: A single base separates this from a much larger clone, so it may be a read error. Here the CDR3 DNA reads TGCAGCGTTGGAATGGGAGGAGAGATACCCCTCCACTTT. Its translation is CSVGMGGEIPLHF. The chain is built from TRBV29-1 and TRBJ1-6; D unclear. Trimming cost V 4 bases and J 12 bases, with 16 bases left between them. The CDR3 spans 13 residues. Germline CDR1 is SQVTM and CDR2 is ANQGSEA.

A remark on this clonotype: One end of the junction varies from germline; a read error may be responsible. This chain's CDR3 is CSVSTEEAEAVF. CDR3 nucleotides: TGCAGCGTTTCTACAGAGGAGGCTGAAGCTGTCTTT. The V gene is TRBV29-1, the J gene TRBJ1-1, with D hard to call. CDR3 length: 12 amino acids. Per germline, CDR1 SQVTM and CDR2 ANQGSEA.

A word on this clonotype: A read error may explain this, as a much larger clone is one base away. The chain employs TRBV5-5 and TRBJ2-3; 8 nucleotides align to TRBD2. The CDR3 extends over 15 amino acids. Germline CDR1 is SGHKS and CDR2 is YYEKEE (reference sequence). CDR3 loop: CASSLVAAGGDTLYF. The CDR3 DNA sequence: TGTGCCAGCAGCTTGGTAGCGGCGGGAGGAGATACGCTGTATTTT.

This clonotype was counted between two and nine times. The rearrangement joins TRBV10-3 to TRBJ1-3; D gene unclear. V was trimmed by 8 bases and J by 4 bases, leaving 18 bases between them. The CDR3 is 15 residues long. The germline V gene has CDR1 ENHRY and CDR2 SYGVKD. CDR3 sequence: CAIGPGLLEGNTIYF. The CDR3 DNA follows: TGTGCCATCGGACCCGGCCTCCTTGAGGGAAACACCATATATTTT.

As regards this clonotype: Compared with germline, one end of the junction differs, possibly owing to a read error. The chain is built from TRBV20-1 and TRBJ2-3, with 7 bases identical to TRBD1. CDR1 and CDR2 (germline): DFQATT, SNEGSKA (reference sequence). The CDR3 covers 14 residues. CDR3 residues: CSVRDSRGTDTQYF. CDR3 nucleotide sequence: TGCAGTGTTAGAGACAGCAGGGGGACAGATACGCAGTATTTT.

The gene calls are TRBV10-3 and TRBJ1-1; perhaps TRBD1 as D (5 bases). Germline CDR1 ENHRY, CDR2 SYGVKD. Trimming stripped 10 bases from V and 0 bases from J, with 18 bases between. The CDR3 contains 15 residues. The chain's CDR3 is CATRGSGQLNTEAFF. The DNA for the CDR3 is TGTGCCACCAGAGGGTCGGGGCAGCTGAACACTGAAGCTTTCTTT.

This clonotype appeared a single time. The rearrangement joins TRBV11-2 to TRBJ2-5; D call uncertain. CDR3 size: 14 residues. V was pared by 5 bases and J by 1 base, with 11 bases between. Germline CDR1 SGHAT, CDR2 FQNNGV. DNA for the CDR3: TGTGCCAGCAGCCCTCGACATGCCCAAGAGACCCAGTACTTC. Translation: CASSPRHAQETQYF.

Note on this clonotype: One junction end disagrees with the germline gene, perhaps due to a read error. The chain recombines TRBV4-1 with TRBJ1-3; 7 bases are shared with TRBD1. Germline V gene sequence: CDR1 MGHRA, CDR2 YSYEKL. The CDR3 has 15 residues. The CDR3 loop reads CAISPTGVAGNTIYF. CDR3 DNA: TGCGCCATCAGCCCTACAGGGGTAGCTGGAAACACCATATATTTT.

For this clonotype: Mismatch with germline at one junction end may stem from a read error. The chain links TRBV7-3 to TRBJ1-1, with TRBD1 as a possible D gene (6 bases). The germline V gene encodes CDR1 SGHTA and CDR2 FQGTGA. The CDR3 covers 15 residues. The CDR3 here is CANSLSGGGYTEAFF. The DNA of the CDR3 is TGTGCCAACAGCTTATCCGGGGGGGGCTACACTGAAGCTTTCTTT.

As to this clonotype: A read error may account for a junction end that differs from germline. The rearrangement joins TRBV29-1 to TRBJ2-2; 9 nucleotides agree with TRBD1. The germline CDR1 and CDR2 sequences are SQVTM and ANQGSEA. The CDR3 spans 13 residues. This CDR3 reads CSARTGATGELLF. CDR3 sequence (DNA): TGCAGCGCGAGGACAGGGGCCACCGGGGAGTTGCTTTTT.

The J gene is TRBJ2-7, the V gene TRBV28, with TRBD1 identical over 7 bases. Losses at the gene ends were 6 bases for V and 2 bases for J; bases not matched to a gene: 4. CDR1 and CDR2 from the germline V gene are MDHEN and SYDVKM. The CDR3 contains 13 residues. CDR3 sequence: CASRPDRTYEQYF. CDR3 coding DNA: TGTGCCAGCAGACCGGACAGGACCTACGAGCAGTACTTC. Complete variable domain (other parts from reference TRBV28 and TRBJ2-7): DVKVTQSSRYLVKRTGEKVFLECVQDMDHENMFWYRQDPGLGLRLIYFSYDVKMKEKGDIPEGYSVSREKKERFSLILESASTNQTSMYLCASRPDRTYEQYFGPGTRLTVT.